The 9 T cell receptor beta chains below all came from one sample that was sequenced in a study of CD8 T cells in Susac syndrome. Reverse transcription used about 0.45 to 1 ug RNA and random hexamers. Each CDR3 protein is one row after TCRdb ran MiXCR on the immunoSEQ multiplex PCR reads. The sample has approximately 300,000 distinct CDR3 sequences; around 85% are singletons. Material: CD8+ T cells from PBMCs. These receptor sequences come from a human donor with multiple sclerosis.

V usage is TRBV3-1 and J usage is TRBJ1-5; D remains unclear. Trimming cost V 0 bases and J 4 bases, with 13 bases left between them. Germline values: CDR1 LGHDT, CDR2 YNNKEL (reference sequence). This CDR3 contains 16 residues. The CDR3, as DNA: TGTGCCAGCAGCCAAGATAGTCCCTCAGCGAATCAGCCCCAGCATTTT. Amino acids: CASSQDSPSANQPQHF. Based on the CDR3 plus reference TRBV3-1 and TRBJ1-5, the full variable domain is DTAVSQTPKYLVTQMGNDKSIKCEQNLGHDTMYWYKQDSKKFLKIMFSYNNKELIINETVPNRFSPKSPDKAHLNLHINSLELGDSAVYFCASSQDSPSANQPQHFGDGTRLSIL.

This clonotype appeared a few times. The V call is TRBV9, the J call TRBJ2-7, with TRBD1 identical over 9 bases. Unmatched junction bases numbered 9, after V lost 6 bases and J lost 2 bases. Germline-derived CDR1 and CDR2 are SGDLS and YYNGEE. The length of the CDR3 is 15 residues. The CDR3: CASNNPGQGAYEQYF. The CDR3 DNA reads TGTGCCAGCAACAATCCGGGACAGGGTGCCTACGAGCAGTACTTC.

In DNA, the CDR3 is TGTGCCAGCAGTTTCCACGTAACGTTTGGAAACACCATATATTTT. It specifies CASSFHVTFGNTIYF. V gene TRBV28 combines with J gene TRBJ1-3; D unresolved. V shed 3 bases and J shed 3 bases, with 12 bases lying between them. The germline gives CDR1 MDHEN, CDR2 SYDVKM. This CDR3 region has 15 residues. The variable domain in full, with the rest retrieved from reference TRBV28 and TRBJ1-3, is DVKVTQSSRYLVKRTGEKVFLECVQDMDHENMFWYRQDPGLGLRLIYFSYDVKMKEKGDIPEGYSVSREKKERFSLILESASTNQTSMYLCASSFHVTFGNTIYFGEGSWLTVV.

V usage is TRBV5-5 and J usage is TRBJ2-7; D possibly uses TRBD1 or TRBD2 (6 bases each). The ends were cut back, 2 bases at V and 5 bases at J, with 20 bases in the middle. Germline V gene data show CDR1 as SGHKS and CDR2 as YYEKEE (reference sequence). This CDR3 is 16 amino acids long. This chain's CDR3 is CASSFGGDPPIDEQYF. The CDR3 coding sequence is TGTGCCAGCAGCTTCGGGGGCGACCCACCGATTGACGAGCAGTACTTC. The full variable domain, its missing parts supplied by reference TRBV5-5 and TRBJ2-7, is DAGVTQSPTHLIKTRGQQVTLRCSPISGHKSVSWYQQVLGQGPQFIFQYYEKEERGRGNFPDRFSARQFPNYSSELNVNALLLGDSALYLCASSFGGDPPIDEQYFGPGTRLTVT.

The CDR3 DNA reads TGTGCCAGCAGTGGCTGGGACAGCGCAACTAATGAAAAACTGTTTTTT. Translation gives CASSGWDSATNEKLFF. The rearrangement links TRBV12-3 or TRBV12-4 to TRBJ1-4, with TRBD1 matching 7 bases. The CDR3 is made up of 16 amino acids. J lost 0 bases, V lost 5 bases, and 6 bases had no gene match.

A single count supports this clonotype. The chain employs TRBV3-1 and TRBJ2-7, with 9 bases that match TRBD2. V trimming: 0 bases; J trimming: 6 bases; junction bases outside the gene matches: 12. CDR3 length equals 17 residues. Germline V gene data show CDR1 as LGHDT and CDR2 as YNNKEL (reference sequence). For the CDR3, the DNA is TGTGCCAGCAGCCAAGACTATGCGGGAGGGCCCGTCGGCGAGCAGTACTTC. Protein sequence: CASSQDYAGGPVGEQYF.

The CDR3 sequence is CAISGPDSYTEAFF. Written as DNA, the CDR3 is TGTGCCATCAGTGGCCCTGACAGTTACACTGAAGCTTTCTTT. This sequence joins TRBV10-3 and TRBJ1-1, with D tentatively TRBD1 (5 bases). Germline V gene lookup returns CDR1 ENHRY and CDR2 SYGVKD. CDR3 length equals 14 residues. V was shortened by 4 bases and J by 3 bases, with 12 bases between the two germline ends.

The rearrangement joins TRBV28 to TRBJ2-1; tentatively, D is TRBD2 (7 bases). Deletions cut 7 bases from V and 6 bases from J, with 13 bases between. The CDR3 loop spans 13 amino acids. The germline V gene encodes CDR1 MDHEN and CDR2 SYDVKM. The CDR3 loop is CASTLGGGNEQFF. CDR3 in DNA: TGTGCCAGCACCCTAGGGGGGGGCAATGAGCAGTTCTTC.

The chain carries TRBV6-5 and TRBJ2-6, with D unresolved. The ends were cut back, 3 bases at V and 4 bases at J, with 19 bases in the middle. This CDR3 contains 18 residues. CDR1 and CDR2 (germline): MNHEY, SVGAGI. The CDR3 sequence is CASSYGSGFATGANVLTF. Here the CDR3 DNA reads TGTGCCAGCAGTTATGGGTCCGGGTTCGCAACAGGGGCCAACGTCCTGACTTTC.